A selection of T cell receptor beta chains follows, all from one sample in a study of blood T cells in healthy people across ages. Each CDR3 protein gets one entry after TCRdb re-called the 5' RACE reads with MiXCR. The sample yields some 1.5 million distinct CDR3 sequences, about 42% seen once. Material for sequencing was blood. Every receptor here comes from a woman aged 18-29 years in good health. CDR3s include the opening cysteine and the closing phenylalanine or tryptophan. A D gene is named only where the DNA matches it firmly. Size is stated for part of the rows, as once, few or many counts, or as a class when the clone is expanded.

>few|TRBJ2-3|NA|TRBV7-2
TGTGCCAGCAGCTCTAGTCAGGGCGTACTAGATACGCAGTATTTT
CASSSSQGVLDTQYF
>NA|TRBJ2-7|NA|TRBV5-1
TGCGCCAGCAGCCGAGTGGGAGGGGGGACAGTTAACTACGAGCAGTACTTC
CASSRVGGGTVNYEQYF
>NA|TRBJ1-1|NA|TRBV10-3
TGTGCCATCAGTGAGAGGCTTGAAGCTTTCTTT
CAISERLEAFF
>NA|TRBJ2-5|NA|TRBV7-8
TGTGCCAGCACCTCCTTCCTGGGGCGGACACAAGAGACCCAGTACTTC
CASTSFLGRTQETQYF
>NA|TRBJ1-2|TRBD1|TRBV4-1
TGCGCCAGCAGCCAAGATTGGGCAGGGGGAGTAGGCTACACCTTC
CASSQDWAGGVGYTF
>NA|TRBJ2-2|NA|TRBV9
TGTGCCAGCAGCGTCGACTGGACAGCTACCCTCGGGGAGCTGTTTTTT
CASSVDWTATLGELFF
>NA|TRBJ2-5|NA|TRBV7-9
TGTGCCAGCAGCGGCCGCGGGGATACGTACCAAGAGACCCAGTACTTC
CASSGRGDTYQETQYF
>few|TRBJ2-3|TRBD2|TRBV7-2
TGTGCCAGCAGCTTAGGCGGGGGGGCTTCTTTCCGTGCAGATACGCAGTATTTT
CASSLGGGASFRADTQYF
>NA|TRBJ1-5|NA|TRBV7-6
TGTGCCAGCAGCTTAGTTGACAGTAGCAATCAGCCCCAGCATTTT
CASSLVDSSNQPQHF
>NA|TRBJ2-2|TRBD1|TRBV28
TGTGCCAGCAGGGGATGGACAGGGGGGAATGCACGGGAGCTGTTTTTT
CASRGWTGGNARELFF
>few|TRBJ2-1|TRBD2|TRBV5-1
TGCGCCAGCAGAACCCTGACTAGCGGGGGCCCCCACTACAATGAGCAGTTCTTC
CASRTLTSGGPHYNEQFF
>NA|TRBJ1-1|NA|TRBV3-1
TGTGCCAGCAGCCCTGAGAACGATTGGAACACTGAAGCTTTCTTT
CASSPENDWNTEAFF
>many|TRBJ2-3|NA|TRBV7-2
TGTGCCAGCAGCCCTCGGAGGAGCACAGATACGCAGTATTTT
CASSPRRSTDTQYF
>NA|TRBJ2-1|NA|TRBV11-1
TGTGCCAGCAGCTTAAGTGAGGGACCCTACGAGCAGTTCTTC
CASSLSEGPYEQFF
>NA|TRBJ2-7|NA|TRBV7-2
TGTGCCAGCAGCGTACTAGGGGCGAACGAGCAGTACTTC
CASSVLGANEQYF
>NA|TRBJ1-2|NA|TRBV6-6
TGTGCCAACCGCTCTGGAAATCGGTATGGCTACACCTTC
CANRSGNRYGYTF
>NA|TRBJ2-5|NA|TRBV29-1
TGCAGCGTTGCACCAAGGCTCTCCAAAGAGACCCAGTACTTC
CSVAPRLSKETQYF
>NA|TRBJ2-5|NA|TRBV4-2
TGTGCCAGCAGCCAAGGAAGTTTAGGCGAGACCCAGTACTTC
CASSQGSLGETQYF
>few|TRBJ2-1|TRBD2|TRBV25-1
TGTGCCAGCAGTGAATTCGGTAGCGGGGACAATGAGCAGTTCTTC
CASSEFGSGDNEQFF
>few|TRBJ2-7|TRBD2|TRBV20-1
TGCAGTGCTCATACTCCGGGACTAGCGGGGGGAAGCTCCTACGAGCAGTACTTC
CSAHTPGLAGGSSYEQYF
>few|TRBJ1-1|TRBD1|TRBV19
TGTGCCAGTAGTATGGGACAGGGGAACACTGAAGCTTTCTTT
CASSMGQGNTEAFF
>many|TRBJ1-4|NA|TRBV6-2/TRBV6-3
TGTGCCAGCAGTGCCGCAACAGGAGATATCAATGAAAAACTGTTTTTT
CASSAATGDINEKLFF
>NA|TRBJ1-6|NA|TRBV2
TGTGCCAGCAGTGCAGGGGTTCAGAATTCACCCCTCCACTTT
CASSAGVQNSPLHF
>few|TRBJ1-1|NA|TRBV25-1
TGTGCCAGCAGTGAAGTAAACCGTGAAGCTTTCTTT
CASSEVNREAFF
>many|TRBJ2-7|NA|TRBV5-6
TGTGCCAGCAGTTTAAGAGGGAGGGAGCAGTACTTC
CASSLRGREQYF
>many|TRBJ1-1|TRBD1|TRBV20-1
TGCAGTGCTACCCGGGACAGAGACACTGAAGCTTTCTTT
CSATRDRDTEAFF
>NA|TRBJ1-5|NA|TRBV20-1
TGCAGTGCTTCCCCACTGGGGGTTAGCAATCAGCCCCAGCATTTT
CSASPLGVSNQPQHF
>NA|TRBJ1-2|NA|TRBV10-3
TGTGCCATCAGTGAGTCCGGGGGGGGCAGCTATGGCTACACCTTC
CAISESGGGSYGYTF
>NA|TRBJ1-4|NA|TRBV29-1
TGCAGCGTTAACCTCTTACGCCGTAATGAAAAACTGTTTTTT
CSVNLLRRNEKLFF
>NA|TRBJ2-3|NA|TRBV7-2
TGTGCCAGCAGCTTAGCCGCTAGAAGAGATACGCAGTATTTT
CASSLAARRDTQYF
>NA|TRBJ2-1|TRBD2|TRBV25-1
TGTGCCAGCAGTGATTGGCGGGGACTAGCGGGAGTTTTTGAGCAGTTCTTC
CASSDWRGLAGVFEQFF
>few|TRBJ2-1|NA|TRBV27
TGTGCCAGCCATAGCTCCTACAATGAGCAGTTCTTC
CASHSSYNEQFF
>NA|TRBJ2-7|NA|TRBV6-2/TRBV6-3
TGTGCCAGCTCTCACAGGGAAACCTACGAGCAGTACTTC
CASSHRETYEQYF
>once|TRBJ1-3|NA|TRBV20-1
TGCAGTGCTATGGCTGGAGGGTTCTCTGGAAACACCATATATTTT
CSAMAGGFSGNTIYF
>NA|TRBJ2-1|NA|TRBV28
TGTGCCAGCAGTTACATACACGAGGACAATGAGCAGTTCTTC
CASSYIHEDNEQFF
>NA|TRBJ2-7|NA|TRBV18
TGCGCCAGCTCACCACTGCCCCCAGGTTTCTCCTACAATGAGCAGTACTTC
CASSPLPPGFSYNEQYF
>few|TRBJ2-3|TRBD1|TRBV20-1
TGCAGTGCTAGAGGGCGGACAGGGACAGATACGCAGTATTTT
CSARGRTGTDTQYF
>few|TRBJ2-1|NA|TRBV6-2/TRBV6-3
TGTGCCAGCAGCTCCCGAGGGACGGTGATAGTCGATGAGCAGTTCTTC
CASSSRGTVIVDEQFF
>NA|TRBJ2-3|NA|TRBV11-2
TGTGCCAGCAACTCCCTGGGAGGCCGTACAGATACGCCGTATTTT
CASNSLGGRTDTPYF
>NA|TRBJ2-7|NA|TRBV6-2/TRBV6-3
TGTGCCAGCAGTTACGGGGCAGAGCGCTCCTACGAGCAGTACTTC
CASSYGAERSYEQYF
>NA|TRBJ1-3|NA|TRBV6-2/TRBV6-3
TGTGCCAGCTCGCGAGGAGGACCTGGAAACACCATATATTTT
CASSRGGPGNTIYF
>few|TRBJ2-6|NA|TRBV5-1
TGCGCCAGCAGCTTGCGAGACACCTACTCTGGGGCCAACGTCCTGACTTTC
CASSLRDTYSGANVLTF
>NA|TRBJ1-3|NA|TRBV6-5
TGTGCCAGCAGCCAGGGAAACACCATATATTTT
CASSQGNTIYF
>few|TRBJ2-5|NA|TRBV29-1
TGCAGCGTTGAAGCGGGAGAGGTGTTCAATGAGCAGTACTTC
CSVEAGEVFNEQYF
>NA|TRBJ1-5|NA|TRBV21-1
TGTGCCAGCAGCCCTCCCCCCAGGGATCAGCCCCAGCATTTT
CASSPPPRDQPQHF
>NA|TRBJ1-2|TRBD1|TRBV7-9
TGTGCCAGCAGCCTAGACCGGGACAGGGCCTATGGCTACACCTTC
CASSLDRDRAYGYTF
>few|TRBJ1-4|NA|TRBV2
TGTGCCAGCAGACAGGGAGTTAATGAAAAACTGTTTTTT
CASRQGVNEKLFF
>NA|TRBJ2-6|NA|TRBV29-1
TGCAGCGTGATGGACGTTGACTCTGGGGCCAACGTCCTGACTTTC
CSVMDVDSGANVLTF
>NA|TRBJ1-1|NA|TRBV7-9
TGTGCCAGCAGCTCCCAGGCGATTCAGAACACTGAAGCTTTCTTT
CASSSQAIQNTEAFF
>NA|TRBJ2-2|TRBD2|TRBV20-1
TGCAGTGCTAGAGATTTAACTAGCGGGAATGAAAACACCGGGGAGCTGTTTTTT
CSARDLTSGNENTGELFF
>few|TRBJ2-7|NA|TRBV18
TGTGCCAGCTCACCACCCGGGGGGCGAGTAACAACCTACGAGCAGTACTTC
CASSPPGGRVTTYEQYF
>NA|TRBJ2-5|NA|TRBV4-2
TGTGCCAGCAGCCAAGGACAGGTCGGGGAGACCCAGTACTTC
CASSQGQVGETQYF
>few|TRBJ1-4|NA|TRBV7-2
TGTGCCAGCAGGCGGGCTGCTAATGAAAAACTGTTTTTT
CASRRAANEKLFF
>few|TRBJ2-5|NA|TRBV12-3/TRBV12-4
TGTGCCAGCAGTCCTGAAGACGGGTCCCAAGAGACCCAGTACTTC
CASSPEDGSQETQYF